This T cell receptor (beta chain) was identified in a study of cytomegalovirus exposure and HLA in healthy donors. The PCR was carried out with 60 Vbeta primers and 13 Jbeta primers. Using immunoSEQ multiplex PCR, the repertoire was profiled, and TCRdb retains in-frame clones only, with some absent. This table has about 43,000 clones, roughly 51% appearing once. The V gene's germline CDR1 is ENHRY and CDR2 SYGVKD. CDR3 length equals 15 residues. V lost 4 bases, J lost 2 bases, and 8 bases stayed unmatched. This clone came up a few times. The sample was PBMCs. The TCR was taken from a man in his sixties in good health and CMV-seronegative. The rearrangement uses TRBV10-3 and TRBJ2-7; TRBD1 matches 7 bases. In DNA form, the CDR3 reads TGTGCCATCAGTGGGCCCGGACAGGCCCCCTACGAGCAGTACTTC. It is translated as CAISGPGQAPYEQYF.